This TCR beta chain appears in the sequencing data of a study of cytomegalovirus exposure and HLA in healthy donors. The protocol was immunoSEQ multiplex PCR, while the TCRdb copy is restricted to in-frame clones and leaves out a portion. Of fewer than 150,000 clones listed, 85% to 90% are singletons. CDR1 and CDR2 (germline): SGDLS, YYNGEE. This CDR3 has 16 residues. The germline V and J ends were trimmed by 0 bases and 1 base, with 10 bases remaining between them. This clonotype was sampled from a woman under 30 in good health and CMV-seropositive. Material: PBMCs. This rearrangement joins TRBV9 to TRBJ1-4; no clear D. The CDR3 DNA reads as TGTGCCAGCAGCGTAGGTCTGGGAGAAACTAATGAAAAACTGTTTTTT. Amino acid sequence: CASSVGLGETNEKLFF.